This TCR beta chain was captured in a study of blood T cell repertoires in COVID-19. The germline V gene has CDR1 SGHAT and CDR2 FQNNGV. The CDR3 extends over 13 amino acids. The V end lost 4 bases, the J end lost 1 base, and 7 bases lay between the germline ends. Here immunoSEQ multiplex PCR was the method, and the copy in TCRdb shows in-frame clones only, minus some. Of about 150,000 clones in the sample, approximately 80% were seen once. This receptor was obtained from a man aged 60 to 69 with active or convalescent COVID-19. Input material: peripheral blood. V gene TRBV11-2 combines with J gene TRBJ1-1; no definite D call. The CDR3 coding sequence is TGTGCCAGCAGCTCTCCCGGGAACACTGAAGCTTTCTTT. Protein product: CASSSPGNTEAFF.